These T cell receptor beta chains were read from a single sample in a study of metastatic and nonmetastatic thyroid tumors. TCRdb reprocessed the PCR reads using MiXCR. The table includes 30,000 to 50,000 clones, approximately 17% detected once. Sequences were obtained from tumor tissue. The receptors here all came from a female donor with papillary thyroid cancer or a benign thyroid nodule (not recorded which). Some clones in this sample may be carry-over from other donors' samples. Both conserved end residues are part of each CDR3. D genes are given only for firm matches. For some rows the clone size is stated as once, few or many, or as a class when expanded; others skip it.

J: TRBJ2-7
V: TRBV4-3
D: .
size: many
DNA: TGCGCCAGCAGCCAAGGGTACTCCTACGAGCAGTACTTC
CDR3: CASSQGYSYEQYF

J: TRBJ2-2
V: TRBV6-1
D: .
size: .
DNA: TGTGCCAGCAGCGACAGTCGAAACACCGGGGAGCCGTCTTTT
CDR3: CASSDSRNTGEPSF

J: TRBJ1-2
V: TRBV6-1
D: TRBD1
size: many
DNA: TGTGCCAGCAACCCCTCCGACAGGGCCTATGGCTACACCTTC
CDR3: CASNPSDRAYGYTF

J: TRBJ2-3
V: TRBV9
D: .
size: many
DNA: TGTGCCAGCAGCTACACCCAAGGGGCAGATACGCAGTATTTT
CDR3: CASSYTQGADTQYF

J: TRBJ1-1
V: TRBV30
D: .
size: .
DNA: TGTGCCTGGAGTGTATTGCTTGGCACTGAAGCTTTCTTT
CDR3: CAWSVLLGTEAFF

J: TRBJ2-7
V: TRBV20-1
D: .
size: many
DNA: TGCAGTGCTAGAGATCCGGCCCTACCTCACGAGCAGTACTTC
CDR3: CSARDPALPHEQYF

J: TRBJ1-1
V: TRBV20-1
D: .
size: many
DNA: TGCAGTGCTAGAGCCTTTTTCTTGGGCCTGGGGTCTGAAGCTTTCTTT
CDR3: CSARAFFLGLGSEAFF

J: TRBJ1-1
V: TRBV29-1
D: .
size: few
DNA: TGCAGCGGTGGACTAATCATGAACACTGAAGCTTTCTTT
CDR3: CSGGLIMNTEAFF

J: TRBJ2-5
V: TRBV6-1
D: TRBD2
size: .
DNA: TGTGCCAGCAGTCCAAAGGGACTAGCGGGAGATCGAGAGACCCAGTACTTC
CDR3: CASSPKGLAGDRETQYF

J: TRBJ1-1
V: TRBV27
D: TRBD1
size: .
DNA: TGTGCCAGCAGTAGCGGACAGGGGGTGAACACTGAAGCTTTCTTT
CDR3: CASSSGQGVNTEAFF

J: TRBJ2-7
V: TRBV6-1
D: .
size: .
DNA: TGTGCCAGCGCCCTTCGTGCAGGGGACCACGAGCAGTACTTC
CDR3: CASALRAGDHEQYF

J: TRBJ2-7
V: TRBV7-9
D: .
size: .
DNA: TGTGCCAGCAGCCTGATGACAAGCTCCTACGAGCAGTACTTC
CDR3: CASSLMTSSYEQYF

J: TRBJ2-7
V: TRBV27
D: TRBD2
size: few
DNA: TGTGCCAGCAGTTCCCTACTAGCGGGAGTGGTGGCCGAGCAGTACTTC
CDR3: CASSSLLAGVVAEQYF

J: TRBJ1-5
V: TRBV20-1
D: .
size: many
DNA: TGCAGTGCCCGCACAGGGTACGAAGATCAGCCCCAGCATTTT
CDR3: CSARTGYEDQPQHF

J: TRBJ2-6
V: TRBV10-3
D: .
size: .
DNA: TGTGCCATCAGTGAGTCGACCGTGAAGGCTGGGGCCAACGTCCTGACTTTC
CDR3: CAISESTVKAGANVLTF

J: TRBJ2-7
V: TRBV6-1
D: .
size: many
DNA: TGTGCCAGCAGTAACCTAAAACCGGGACATCGGGAGCAGTACTTC
CDR3: CASSNLKPGHREQYF

J: TRBJ1-1
V: TRBV28
D: TRBD1
size: many
DNA: TGTGCCAGCAGTTTGGGATCCAGGGGGCTCTTCACTGAAGCTTTCTTT
CDR3: CASSLGSRGLFTEAFF

J: TRBJ1-3
V: TRBV7-8
D: .
size: .
DNA: TGTGCCAGCAGCCCATACGAGGCGTTTGTAAACACCATATATTTT
CDR3: CASSPYEAFVNTIYF

J: TRBJ2-1
V: TRBV6-1
D: TRBD2
size: few
DNA: TGTGCCAGCAGCCAACTAGCGGGGTATCTCAATGAGCAGTTCTTC
CDR3: CASSQLAGYLNEQFF

J: TRBJ1-2
V: TRBV7-8
D: .
size: many
DNA: TGTGCCAGCAGCTGGTTCACAGGGAACTATGGCTACACCTTC
CDR3: CASSWFTGNYGYTF

J: TRBJ2-3
V: TRBV5-4
D: .
size: many
DNA: TGTGCCAGCAGCTGGGGGGGGCGCGATACGCAGTATTTT
CDR3: CASSWGGRDTQYF

J: TRBJ2-3
V: TRBV15
D: TRBD2
size: .
DNA: TGTGCCACCAGCAGAGACCCCAGTACCACTAGCGGGAGGACCTGGGGTCGGTCCCTAACGCAGTACTTT
CDR3: CATSRDPSTTSGRTWGRSLTQYF

J: TRBJ1-1
V: TRBV7-6
D: .
size: many
DNA: TGTGCCAGCAGGGGAAACACTGAAGCTTTCTTT
CDR3: CASRGNTEAFF

J: TRBJ1-6
V: TRBV27
D: .
size: few
DNA: TGTGCCAGCTCATCCGGGACCCCCAGCCAACCCCTCCACTTT
CDR3: CASSSGTPSQPLHF

J: TRBJ1-4
V: TRBV14
D: .
size: .
DNA: TGTGCCAGCAGCCAAGCGGGATGGGGTAATGAAAAACTGTTTTTT
CDR3: CASSQAGWGNEKLFF

J: TRBJ2-7
V: TRBV6-4
D: TRBD2
size: many
DNA: TGTGCCAGCAGTGACCCGACTAGCGGGGGACCCCCCGAGCAGTACTTC
CDR3: CASSDPTSGGPPEQYF

J: TRBJ2-6
V: TRBV27
D: .
size: .
DNA: TGTGCCAGCACCCGAACCCAGACATTCTCTGGGGCCAACGTCCTGACTTTC
CDR3: CASTRTQTFSGANVLTF

J: TRBJ2-1
V: TRBV11-1
D: TRBD2
size: .
DNA: TGTGCCAGAAGCTTTCTTGGTCGGGAGGGCCTAGGGGAGAAGTTCTTC
CDR3: CARSFLGREGLGEKFF

J: TRBJ1-2
V: TRBV11-1
D: TRBD1
size: many
DNA: TGTGCCAGCAGCTCCTTCCGCCCCCGACAGGGAAGGGATGGCTACACCTTC
CDR3: CASSSFRPRQGRDGYTF

J: TRBJ2-1
V: TRBV7-2
D: .
size: medium-sized
DNA: TGTGCCAGCAGCTTTTACAATGAGCAGTTCTTC
CDR3: CASSFYNEQFF

J: TRBJ2-5
V: TRBV18
D: TRBD1
size: many
DNA: TGTGCCAGCTCACCACAAACAGGGGGAGAGACCCAGTACTTC
CDR3: CASSPQTGGETQYF